These 24 T cell receptor beta chains share one sample of origin, sequenced in a study of PD-1 blockade in classical Hodgkin lymphoma. Time point meaning: newly diagnosed, previously untreated cHL patient sample. Out of thawed PBMCs, magnetic negative selection purified CD4+ T cells. The data were produced by immunoSEQ multiplex PCR, yet TCRdb's version contains in-frame clones alone and is incomplete. The sample gives about 15,000 clones, 85% to 90% of which show up once; about 0.87% is in the top ten. The specimen was CD4+ T cells from blood. The receptors here all came from a human donor with classical Hodgkin lymphoma.

This sequence joins TRBV9 and TRBJ1-2; no firm D call. Per the germline V gene, CDR1 is SGDLS and CDR2 is YYNGEE. Trimming removed 6 bases at V and 5 bases at J, with 11 bases between. CDR3 length: 12 residues. The CDR3 nucleotides are TGTGCCAGCACCGGAACCCCGTATGGCTACACCTTC. Amino acids: CASTGTPYGYTF. Together with reference TRBV9 and TRBJ1-2, the CDR3 gives the full variable domain: DSGVTQTPKHLITATGQRVTLRCSPRSGDLSVYWYQQSLDQGLQFLIQYYNGEERAKGNILERFSAQQFPDLHSELNLSSLELGDSALYFCASTGTPYGYTFGSGTRLTVV.

The chain is built from TRBV6-1 and TRBJ1-1, with a tentative D call TRBD1 (5 bases). The CDR3 length is 12 residues. The ends were cut back, 8 bases at V and 1 base at J, with 8 bases in the middle. CDR1 and CDR2 (germline): MNHNS, SASEGT. The CDR3 DNA is TGTGCCAGCGGGGGAGAGAACACTGAAGCTTTCTTT. Protein sequence: CASGGENTEAFF.

V and J are TRBV30 and TRBJ2-6; no clear D. The V end lost 0 bases, the J end lost 11 bases, and 11 bases lay between the germline ends. CDR3 length: 13 residues. Germline lookup yields CDR1 GTSNPN and CDR2 SVGIG (reference sequence). The CDR3 sequence: CAWSVHQDDVLTF. CDR3 sequence (DNA): TGTGCCTGGAGTGTACATCAGGATGACGTCCTGACTTTC.

The rearrangement links TRBV19 to TRBJ2-4; TRBD2 matches at 12 bases. Per germline, CDR1 LNHDA and CDR2 SQIVND (reference sequence). This CDR3 comprises 15 residues. V trimming: 3 bases; J trimming: 9 bases; junction bases outside the gene matches: 6. The CDR3, as DNA: TGTGCCAGTAGTATTGAGACTAGCGGGAGCGCCATTCAGTACTTC. Protein: CASSIETSGSAIQYF.

The CDR3: CATRTGQSNEQFF. The CDR3 DNA reads TGTGCCACCCGGACAGGACAATCTAATGAGCAGTTCTTC. This sequence joins TRBV6-5 and TRBJ2-1; 7 bases are a match to TRBD1. This CDR3 is 13 amino acids long. V was clipped by 10 bases and J by 7 bases; unmatched bases: 10. Germline lookup yields CDR1 MNHEY and CDR2 SVGAGI.

V is TRBV29-1 and J is TRBJ2-2, with 15 positions matching TRBD2. CDR3 length equals 17 residues. J was trimmed by 1 base and V by 5 bases; bases with no gene match: 5. Germline V gene lookup returns CDR1 SQVTM and CDR2 ANQGSEA. The CDR3 DNA follows: TGCAGCGTTCGGGGACTAGCGGGAGGAAAGAACACCGGGGAGCTGTTTTTT. Translated: CSVRGLAGGKNTGELFF.

The chain carries TRBV5-1 and TRBJ2-3; D unresolved. Germline CDR1 is SGHRS and CDR2 is YFSETQ. Trimming pared 3 bases from V and 2 bases from J, leaving 10 bases between. The CDR3 is 14 residues long. This CDR3 is CASSSSSYTDTQYF. In DNA form, the CDR3 reads TGCGCCAGCAGCTCATCGTCCTACACAGATACGCAGTATTTT. The complete variable domain, with remaining parts taken from reference TRBV5-1 and TRBJ2-3, reads KAGVTQTPRYLIKTRGQQVTLSCSPISGHRSVSWYQQTPGQGLQFLFEYFSETQRNKGNFPGRFSGRQFSNSRSEMNVSTLELGDSALYLCASSSSSYTDTQYFGPGTRLTVL.

The chain carries TRBV21-1 and TRBJ2-7; the table's TRBD2 call for D was not verified on the DNA. TRBV21-1 is a recognized pseudogene. This CDR3 spans 15 amino acids. The CDR3 loop is CASSKLDGRAHEQYF. In nucleotides, the CDR3 is TGTGCCAGCAGCAAACTCGACGGGAGGGCGCACGAGCAGTACTTC.

The chain employs TRBV5-5 and TRBJ2-7, with 10 bases fitting TRBD1. V gave up 0 bases and J gave up 2 bases; unmatched junction bases: 11. Germline V gene lookup returns CDR1 SGHKS and CDR2 YYEKEE (reference sequence). The CDR3 is 18 amino acids. The CDR3 spells CASSLAATGGPIAYEQYF. The CDR3 DNA follows: TGTGCCAGCAGCTTGGCCGCGACAGGGGGCCCCATTGCCTACGAGCAGTACTTC.

This clone was seen a few times. The chain has TRBV7-2 and TRBJ2-1; 14 nucleotides align to TRBD2. The CDR3 covers 19 residues. Trimming removed 5 bases from V and 0 bases from J; junction bases left unmatched: 9. Germline values: CDR1 SGHTA, CDR2 FQGNSA. The CDR3 reads CASSTSWTSGRSSYNEQFF. CDR3 sequence (DNA): TGTGCCAGCAGCACTAGCTGGACTAGCGGGAGGAGCTCCTACAATGAGCAGTTCTTC.

V usage is TRBV19 and J usage is TRBJ1-4; 9 positions match TRBD1. Germline V gene data show CDR1 as LNHDA and CDR2 as SQIVND (reference sequence). V gave up 5 bases and J gave up 11 bases; unmatched junction bases: 6. The CDR3 sequence is 13 residues long. CDR3: CASSPGQGMKLFF. In DNA form, the CDR3 reads TGTGCCAGTAGTCCGGGACAGGGTATGAAACTGTTTTTT.

This clone was seen just once. The rearrangement links TRBV7-9 to TRBJ2-1; the match to TRBD1 covers 9 bases. The ends lost 0 bases at V and 6 bases at J; junction bases unmatched: 6. The CDR3 sequence is 16 residues long. Germline loops: CDR1 SEHNR, CDR2 FQNEAQ (reference sequence). CDR3 amino acids: CASSLARTGVINEQFF. The CDR3 bases are TGTGCCAGCAGCTTAGCCCGGACAGGGGTTATCAATGAGCAGTTCTTC.

The V and J genes are TRBV7-2 and TRBJ2-6; TRBD1 matches 8 bases. J gave up 3 bases and V 0 bases, and 1 base lay outside the gene matches. Germline assignment: CDR1 SGHTA and CDR2 FQGNSA. The CDR3 is 16 residues long. The CDR3 DNA is TGTGCCAGCAGCTTAGCCGACAGGGGTGGGGCCAACGTCCTGACTTTC. Translated, it gives CASSLADRGGANVLTF.

The rearrangement joins TRBV6-6 to TRBJ1-6; D gene uncertain. Trimming cost V 2 bases and J 10 bases, with 15 bases left between them. The CDR3 runs to 15 residues. The germline CDR1 and CDR2 sequences are MNHNY and SVGAGI (reference sequence). The CDR3 DNA sequence: TGTGCCAGCAGTTACGCTGGGGAAAGAAAATCACCCCTCCACTTT. Its translation: CASSYAGERKSPLHF.

This chain joins TRBV2 and TRBJ2-6; D not resolved. CDR1 and CDR2 from the germline V gene are SNHLY and FYNNEI. V lost 5 bases to trimming and J lost 5 bases, with 13 bases between them. The CDR3 covers 15 residues. Here the CDR3 DNA reads TGTGCCAGCAGTCCGATACAAAGTCGGGCCAACGTCCTGACTTTC. This codes for CASSPIQSRANVLTF.

The gene calls are TRBV5-5 and TRBJ2-1; perhaps TRBD2 as D (7 bases). Between the trimmed V and J ends, which lost 5 bases and 4 bases, there was a span of 10 bases. The CDR3 has 13 amino acids. Per germline, CDR1 SGHKS and CDR2 YYEKEE (reference sequence). CDR3 in amino acids: CASRRGPYNEQFF. The DNA for the CDR3 is TGTGCCAGCAGGCGGGGGCCATACAATGAGCAGTTCTTC.

This chain connects TRBV5-1 to TRBJ1-1; tentative D call: TRBD1 (5 bases). Germline V CDR1 and CDR2: SGHRS, YFSETQ. The CDR3 spans 13 residues. With 7 bases removed from V and 5 bases from J, the gap between germline ends came to 15 bases. CDR3 sequence: CASDPGTLTEAFF. Written as DNA, the CDR3 is TGCGCCAGCGATCCCGGGACCTTGACTGAAGCTTTCTTT. The variable domain in full, completed from reference TRBV5-1 and TRBJ1-1, reads KAGVTQTPRYLIKTRGQQVTLSCSPISGHRSVSWYQQTPGQGLQFLFEYFSETQRNKGNFPGRFSGRQFSNSRSEMNVSTLELGDSALYLCASDPGTLTEAFFGQGTRLTVV.

In its sample, this clone was seen a few times. The chain joins TRBV11-2 to TRBJ1-4; D is perhaps TRBD1 (6 bases). Germline-derived CDR1 and CDR2 are SGHAT and FQNNGV. The CDR3 has 15 residues. V lost 4 bases to trimming and J lost 1 base, with 10 bases between them. The CDR3 loop reads CASSSGGGTNEKLFF. In nucleotides, the CDR3 is TGTGCCAGCAGCTCAGGAGGGGGAACTAATGAAAAACTGTTTTTT.

The chain uses TRBV19 and TRBJ1-1; the D gene is possibly TRBD1 (5 bases). The CDR3 extends over 13 amino acids. In germline, CDR1 is LNHDA, CDR2 SQIVND (reference sequence). With 2 bases removed from V and 9 bases from J, the gap between germline ends came to 13 bases. CDR3 protein: CASSINAGTQAFF. In DNA form, the CDR3 reads TGTGCCAGTAGTATAAACGCCGGGACTCAAGCTTTCTTT.

This rearrangement joins TRBV9 to TRBJ2-5, with 7 nucleotides matching TRBD2. Germline V gene lookup returns CDR1 SGDLS and CDR2 YYNGEE. CDR3 size: 14 residues. With 4 bases clipped from V and 4 bases from J, the junction kept 7 bases outside the gene matches. CDR3 DNA: TGTGCCAGCAGCCCGCTTGGGACTACAGAGACCCAGTACTTC. This encodes CASSPLGTTETQYF.

This chain connects TRBV15 to TRBJ1-5, with TRBD1 matching over 8 bases. Losses at the gene ends were 0 bases for V and 4 bases for J; bases not matched to a gene: 2. Looked up from germline, CDR1 is LNHNV and CDR2 is YYDKDF (reference sequence). The CDR3 loop spans 15 amino acids. In nucleotides, the CDR3 is TGTGCCACCAGCAGAGAAGGACAGGGAAATCAGCCCCAGCATTTT. It codes for CATSREGQGNQPQHF.

The genes are TRBV4-3 and TRBJ2-7; either TRBD1 or TRBD2 may fit D (5 bases each). Trimming pared 0 bases from V and 3 bases from J, leaving 15 bases between. The length of the CDR3 is 16 residues. Germline CDR1 and CDR2: LGHNA and YSLEER. The CDR3 DNA follows: TGCGCCAGCAGCCAAGAGGGGGACCCAAGGCTCTACGAGCAGTACTTC. Its translation is CASSQEGDPRLYEQYF.

DNA of the CDR3: TGTGCAAGTCGCTTATGGAATCAGCCCCAGCATTTT. This gives the protein CASRLWNQPQHF. The genes are TRBV12-2 and TRBJ1-5. TRBV12-2 is described as a pseudogene. The CDR3 spans 12 residues.

This chain connects TRBV7-2 to TRBJ1-2; D is ambiguous. The germline V gene has CDR1 SGHTA and CDR2 FQGNSA. The CDR3 covers 19 residues. V lost 5 bases and J 0 bases, leaving 25 bases between the germline ends. The CDR3 nucleotides read TGTGCCAGCAGCCTCGATACGAGAACTTACACTCTTCCTAACTATGGCTACACCTTC. This sequence encodes CASSLDTRTYTLPNYGYTF.